This T cell receptor (beta chain) was sequenced in a study of blood T cell repertoires in COVID-19 (dated by TCRdb to about 2020). Regarding the study in general: Samples from collaborators originated in the United States, Italy and Spain and spanned both the acute and convalescent phases of COVID-19. Deeply sampled blood TCRbeta repertoires from subjects exposed to, actively infected with, or recovered from COVID-19 were included in the dataset. The repertoires were released in a freely available public database meant as a resource for research on the immune response to SARS-CoV-2. The prospective study material was composed of cDNA or gDNA derived from T cells, B-cell-depleted T cells, or PBMCs. A de-identified subject ID, COVID-19 status, age in years and sex were almost always included in the sample metadata. The samples were drawn from two sources: the first 160 participants of the ongoing ImmuneRACE study, and 1,200 or so subjects contributed by 6 global collaborators. HLA class I and class II types, where available, came from metadata supplied by the sample provider rather than from assay-based typing. Study-wide conclusions, independent of this receptor: The amount of clinical and demographic metadata varied by source and participant and was provided uncurated.

About this clone: Its antigen specificity is not known. Per-nucleotide qualities are absent, and no much larger clonotype sits a single base away.

The immunoSEQ Assay, a bias-controlled multiplex PCR, was used to amplify TCRbeta CDR3 regions from genomic DNA. The original pipeline was this. Within the assay, amplification of reference gene primers was used to estimate how many nucleated cells each sample contained. To quantify the absolute abundance of each unique TCRbeta CDR3 rearrangement, sequence reads were collapsed and filtered. For each sample, productive Simpson clonality was calculated by taking the square root of Simpson's diversity index across productive rearrangements. TCRdb took over this immuneACCESS table, retaining in-frame rearrangements with V and J assigned. Such tables are incomplete; in checked studies, under half of the missing clones stem from an unresolved V gene, and the remainder is unexplained. V and J calls and clone size are copied from that table; D and trimming were computed from the DNA. The sample table holds 130,000 to 150,000 clones, of which approximately 88% were seen once. 4.5% to 6% of the sample is in the top ten clones.

V is shortened by 4 bases, J by 5 bases, and the region joining them spans 14 bases. CDR1 MGHDK and CDR2 SYGVNS are derived from the germline V gene. The CDR3 holds 15 amino acids from the cysteine to the phenylalanine. CDR3 DNA only is kept here, 45 bases in frame from base 1. The collaborating institutions used their own protocols to collect whole blood in K2EDTA tubes. For TCRbeta analysis, collaborators shipped samples in one of three forms: frozen whole blood, isolated PBMCs, or DNA extracted from either of those sample types. The chain employs TRBV25-1 and TRBJ2-2; tentative D gene TRBD2, with 5 bases matching. Sequenced input: peripheral blood. The TCR originated in a human donor in a cohort sampled during active COVID-19. The CDR3 loop reads CASSASHRETGELFF. The nucleotides are TGTGCCAGCAGTGCTAGCCACCGGGAAACCGGGGAGCTGTTTTTT.